A selection of T cell receptor beta chains follows, all from one sample in a study of blood T cell repertoires in COVID-19. Produced via immunoSEQ multiplex PCR; TCRdb's table is partial and in-frame only. The sample yields 300,000 to 350,000 clones, around 87% seen once. The sequenced sample consisted of PBMCs or T cells enriched from blood (not recorded which). The receptors were sampled from a woman aged 18-35 years with acute COVID-19. Each CDR3 is given with its conserved first and last residue. Fields, in order: J gene, V gene, D gene, clone size, CDR3 protein, CDR3 DNA. D genes are given only for firm matches. A row's size may be missing; if present it is once, few, many or a size class.

>TRBJ2-7|TRBV4-1|TRBD2|few
CASSQETSGSYEQYF
TGCGCCAGCAGCCAAGAAACTAGCGGCTCCTACGAGCAGTACTTC
>TRBJ2-7|TRBV10-3|NA|NA
CAISDQGSSSYEQYF
TGTGCCATCAGTGACCAGGGGTCAAGCTCCTACGAGCAGTACTTC
>TRBJ2-2|TRBV5-4|NA|NA
CASSLARGSGELFF
TGTGCCAGCAGCTTGGCAAGAGGTTCCGGGGAGCTGTTTTTT
>TRBJ1-1|TRBV7-3|NA|NA
CASSFTGYTEAFF
TGTGCCAGCAGCTTTACAGGATACACTGAAGCTTTCTTT
>TRBJ2-5|TRBV14|TRBD2|NA
CASSQETIWPGLAGGISQTQYF
TGTGCCAGCAGCCAAGAAACGATCTGGCCAGGACTAGCGGGAGGGATCAGTCAGACCCAGTACTTC
>TRBJ2-5|TRBV9|NA|once
CASSSGDPQETQYF
TGTGCCAGCAGCTCCGGAGACCCACAAGAGACCCAGTACTTC
>TRBJ2-3|TRBV3-1/TRBV3-2|NA|NA
CASSQDPGTDTQYF
TGTGCCAGCAGCCAAGATCCCGGCACAGATACGCAGTATTTT
>TRBJ1-2|TRBV3-1/TRBV3-2|NA|NA
CASSPPKTGHYGYTF
TGTGCCAGCAGCCCCCCCAAAACAGGGCACTATGGCTACACCTTC
>TRBJ2-7|TRBV29-1|TRBD2|NA
CSVLGGSSYEQYF
TGCAGCGTTCTGGGCGGGAGCAGTTACGAGCAGTACTTC
>TRBJ2-2|TRBV19|TRBD2|few
CASRTREGETGTGELFF
TGTGCCAGTAGGACTCGGGAGGGGGAAACGGGCACCGGGGAGCTGTTTTTT
>TRBJ1-1|TRBV19|NA|once
CAASLRGGNTEAFF
TGTGCGGCTTCTCTCCGGGGGGGGAACACTGAAGCTTTCTTT
>TRBJ2-2|TRBV30|NA|NA
CAWSRGPNTGELFF
TGTGCCTGGAGTCGCGGGCCCAACACCGGGGAGCTGTTTTTT
>TRBJ2-3|TRBV7-9|TRBD2|NA
CAVKAGGDTQYF
TGTGCCGTCAAAGCGGGAGGAGATACGCAGTATTTT
>TRBJ2-4|TRBV25-1|TRBD2|NA
CASSVTGLAGVKNIQYF
TGTGCCAGCAGTGTTACCGGACTAGCGGGAGTCAAAAACATTCAGTACTTC